The source of this T cell receptor beta chain is a study of cytomegalovirus exposure and HLA in healthy donors. Whole-study context: Among 150 million to 200 million T cells, an earlier analysis found approximately 110 million unique TCR beta sequences.

Remarks on this clone: Its antigen is undetermined.

Primers for the PCR totalled 60 Vbeta and 13 Jbeta. The protocol was immunoSEQ multiplex PCR, while the TCRdb copy is restricted to in-frame clones and leaves out a portion. The sample has under 150,000 clones, around 72% seen once. Whole-study results and caveats: Earlier findings revealed that most TCR beta V segments proved productive either about 87% or about 30% of the time.

V shed 2 bases and J shed 3 bases, with 14 bases lying between them. CDR3 size: 15 residues. Looked up from germline, CDR1 is MNHEY and CDR2 is SMNVEV (reference sequence). Sequencing was done on a sample of PBMCs. The clonotype was recovered from a woman aged 35 to 49 in good health and CMV-seronegative. J is TRBJ2-7 and V is TRBV27, with a tentative D call TRBD2 (7 bases). This CDR3 reads CASSLRGGGYYEQYF. CDR3 coding DNA: TGTGCCAGCAGTTTAAGGGGGGGCGGCTACTACGAGCAGTACTTC.